A selection of T cell receptor beta chains follows, all from one sample in a study of shared clonotypes between healthy human individuals. Libraries were prepared by immunoSEQ multiplex PCR; TCRdb keeps only in-frame clonotypes and omits some of them. The repertoire holds roughly 2.5 million clones, with around 94% as singletons. Material for sequencing was naive CD4+ T cells sorted from blood. The origin of the receptors is a man aged 18 to 29 in good health. Each CDR3 is given with its conserved first and last residue. D genes are given only for firm matches. Clone size is shown for a subset of rows, as once, few, many or a class of expanded clone.

clone_size: -
d_call: TRBD2
v_call: TRBV5-1
j_call: TRBJ2-5
cdr3_aa: CASSNRGGGGRQETQYF
cdr3_nt: TGCGCCAGCAGTAATCGGGGGGGCGGAGGTAGGCAAGAGACCCAGTACTTC

clone_size: -
d_call: -
v_call: TRBV6-5
j_call: TRBJ1-2
cdr3_aa: CASSKSGLYGYTF
cdr3_nt: TGTGCCAGCAGTAAGTCAGGACTCTATGGCTACACCTTC

clone_size: -
d_call: -
v_call: TRBV6-5
j_call: TRBJ2-3
cdr3_aa: CASSPRTIPDTQYF
cdr3_nt: TGTGCCAGCAGCCCGCGGACTATTCCGGATACGCAGTATTTT

clone_size: once
d_call: TRBD2
v_call: TRBV6-1
j_call: TRBJ2-1
cdr3_aa: CASSLSGRTNNEQFF
cdr3_nt: TGTGCCAGCAGTCTGAGCGGGAGAACGAACAATGAGCAGTTCTTC

clone_size: -
d_call: -
v_call: TRBV10-2
j_call: TRBJ1-3
cdr3_aa: CASSDSGVGNTIYF
cdr3_nt: TGCGCCAGCAGTGATTCAGGGGTTGGAAACACCATATATTTT

clone_size: -
d_call: -
v_call: TRBV11-3
j_call: TRBJ2-3
cdr3_aa: CASSLDRDTQYF
cdr3_nt: TGTGCCAGCAGCTTAGACCGGGATACGCAGTATTTT

clone_size: -
d_call: TRBD1
v_call: TRBV9
j_call: TRBJ2-5
cdr3_aa: CASSGGTGVETQYF
cdr3_nt: TGTGCCAGCAGCGGCGGGACAGGGGTTGAGACCCAGTACTTC

clone_size: -
d_call: TRBD1
v_call: TRBV18
j_call: TRBJ1-1
cdr3_aa: CASSRTGWTEAFF
cdr3_nt: TGTGCCAGCTCGCGGACAGGGTGGACTGAAGCTTTCTTT

clone_size: -
d_call: TRBD1
v_call: TRBV10-3
j_call: TRBJ1-5
cdr3_aa: CAISENRGSNQPQHF
cdr3_nt: TGTGCCATCAGTGAGAACAGGGGAAGCAATCAGCCCCAGCATTTT

clone_size: -
d_call: -
v_call: TRBV6-6
j_call: TRBJ2-7
cdr3_aa: CASSYSPSGSYEQYF
cdr3_nt: TGTGCCAGCAGTTACTCGCCAAGCGGCTCCTACGAGCAGTACTTC